The present T cell receptor (beta chain) was sequenced within a study of CD8+ T cells in alopecia areata. The table lists this clone with a few counts. The antigen is unknown. As for treatment: oral pan-JAK inhibitor, 5-10 mg twice daily. Regarding the study as a whole: Persistence during tofacitinib was seen for many expanded lesional clones in scalp and blood.

Extraction of RNA preceded its reverse transcription into cDNA, which served as the sequencing template. Generated by immunoSEQ multiplex PCR, the TCRdb table keeps only in-frame clones and is missing some. The sample lists some 170,000 clones; less than 75% were seen once. CDR3 length: 14 residues. The V gene's germline CDR1 is MNHEY and CDR2 SVGAGI. Trimming stripped 2 bases from V and 0 bases from J, with 7 bases between. Sequences were derived from CD4+ T cells sorted from blood, sampled at approximately week 56, from a patient treated with tofacitinib. The TCR sequence derives from a human donor with alopecia areata. This sequence joins TRBV6-5 and TRBJ1-1; a possible D gene is TRBD1 (5 bases). The CDR3 protein is CASSYGGLNTEAFF. Here the CDR3 DNA reads TGTGCCAGCAGTTACGGGGGATTGAACACTGAAGCTTTCTTT.